The rows below give T cell receptor beta chains drawn from one sample of a study of quantifying T cell responses using KT2 cells. One entry per CDR3 protein results from TCRdb running MiXCR on the UMI-ligation and nested PCR reads. The sample has about 32,000 distinct CDR3 sequences; about 7.1% are singletons. The specimen sequenced was PBMCs spiked with cells of the T cell clone KT2. All receptors come from a human donor. CDR3s include the opening cysteine and the closing phenylalanine or tryptophan. D genes are given only for firm matches. Expanded clones get a size class; other rows say once, few or many, or leave the size out.

J	V	size	D	DNA	CDR3
TRBJ2-3	TRBV6-2/TRBV6-3	few	TRBD2	TGTGCCAGCAGACAACTAGCGGGAGAGGTTGATGATACGCAGTATTTT	CASRQLAGEVDDTQYF
TRBJ2-5	TRBV3-1	many	TRBD2	TGTGCCAGCAGCCAAGACCAAGCGGGACTCCAAGAGACCCAGTACTTC	CASSQDQAGLQETQYF
TRBJ2-1	TRBV10-3	many	.	TGTGCCATCAGTGAGTCGGTCGTGGATAGATCCTACAATGAGCAGTTCTTC	CAISESVVDRSYNEQFF
TRBJ1-1	TRBV6-1	many	TRBD1	TGTGCCAGCAGTGAACCCGACAGGGGCGCCTGGGGGAACACTGAAGCTTTCTTT	CASSEPDRGAWGNTEAFF
TRBJ2-5	TRBV7-8	few	.	TGTGCCAGCAGCATTACCGGGCTGACCGAAGAGACCCAGTACTTC	CASSITGLTEETQYF
TRBJ2-2	TRBV4-2	.	TRBD1	TGTGCCAGCAGCCAAATAAGGGACAGCGCCGGGGAGCTGTTTTTT	CASSQIRDSAGELFF
TRBJ1-1	TRBV6-2/TRBV6-3	few	.	TGTGCCAGCAGTTACCGTACAAGGGTCACTGAAGCTTTCTTT	CASSYRTRVTEAFF
TRBJ2-3	TRBV20-1	many	.	TGCAGTGCTGACCCAGCTAGCACAGATACGCAGTATTTT	CSADPASTDTQYF
TRBJ2-3	TRBV7-6	many	.	TGTGCCAGCTCGAATATGGGGGCCACAGATACGCAGTATTTT	CASSNMGATDTQYF
TRBJ2-2	TRBV5-1	few	TRBD2	TGCGCCAGCAGCCGGACCGGGGGGAAATCCGGGGAGCTGTTTTTT	CASSRTGGKSGELFF
TRBJ1-5	TRBV29-1	many	TRBD1	TGCAGCGTTCGACAGGGGAACAATCAGCCCCAGCATTTT	CSVRQGNNQPQHF
TRBJ1-5	TRBV12-3/TRBV12-4	.	TRBD1	TGTGCCAGCAGGGGTGACAGGGGGTTCCAGCCCCAGCATTTT	CASRGDRGFQPQHF
TRBJ2-7	TRBV20-1	.	TRBD2	TGCAGTGCTAGAGGGTCGGGCGGGAGCGCATACGAGCAGTACTTC	CSARGSGGSAYEQYF
TRBJ1-1	TRBV7-6	few	.	TGTGCCAGCAGCCCGAATCTATTCCAGGAGTCTGAAGCTTTCTTT	CASSPNLFQESEAFF
TRBJ2-1	TRBV1	.	.	TGCACCAGCAGCCAAGATCGGGCTAGCGGGATGTATGAGCAGTTCTTC	CTSSQDRASGMYEQFF
TRBJ2-3	TRBV15	.	.	TGTGCCACCAGCAGAGGCAACCAGGGGCCAGATACGCAGTATTTT	CATSRGNQGPDTQYF
TRBJ2-3	TRBV5-6	.	TRBD1	TGTGCCAGCAGCTTTTGGACAGGGGGGACAGATACGCAGTATTTT	CASSFWTGGTDTQYF